A single sample gave rise to the 24 T cell receptor beta chains below, sequenced in a study of blood T cell repertoires in COVID-19. TCRdb keeps only in-frame clones here, not all; method: immunoSEQ multiplex PCR. The table records hundreds of thousands of clones, about 90% of them present only once. The sequencing input was peripheral blood. Source of these receptors: a woman aged 55-69 years with COVID-19, enrolled during active disease.

The chain uses TRBV5-1 and TRBJ2-3, with 7 bases matching TRBD2. V dropped 2 bases and J dropped 2; count of bases not matched to a gene: 5. CDR1 is SGHRS, CDR2 YFSETQ, per germline. This CDR3 comprises 15 residues. The CDR3 is CASSLASGNTDTQYF. CDR3 DNA: TGCGCCAGCAGCTTAGCCAGCGGGAACACAGATACGCAGTATTTT. Complete variable domain (other parts from reference TRBV5-1 and TRBJ2-3): KAGVTQTPRYLIKTRGQQVTLSCSPISGHRSVSWYQQTPGQGLQFLFEYFSETQRNKGNFPGRFSGRQFSNSRSEMNVSTLELGDSALYLCASSLASGNTDTQYFGPGTRLTVL.

This clone appeared a few times. The chain is built from TRBV6-1 and TRBJ1-3; weak D call: TRBD1 (6 bases). The CDR3 runs 17 residues. The V end was cut by 4 bases, the J end by 0 bases, with 16 bases between. Germline assignment: CDR1 MNHNS and CDR2 SASEGT. As DNA, the CDR3 is TGTGCCAGCAGTGCCTTCGGTACAGGGCTCTCTGGAAACACCATATATTTT. Translating it yields CASSAFGTGLSGNTIYF.

CDR3 in DNA: TGCGCCAGCAGCTTGAACCGTGACAGGGGCGCAAGGCAGTACTTC. This gives the protein CASSLNRDRGARQYF. The chain has TRBV5-1 and TRBJ2-5, with 8 bases identical to TRBD1. Trimming at V came to 1 base and at J to 11 bases, leaving 13 bases not matched to a gene. This CDR3 has 15 residues. Germline V gene sequence: CDR1 SGHRS, CDR2 YFSETQ.

V usage is TRBV5-1 and J usage is TRBJ1-6; TRBD1 agrees at 7 bases. J was trimmed by 7 bases and V by 0 bases; bases with no gene match: 4. This CDR3 has 15 residues. Germline CDR1 reads SGHRS; CDR2 reads YFSETQ. The CDR3, as DNA: TGCGCCAGCAGCTTGGTGACAGGGTCGAATTCACCCCTCCACTTT. This sequence encodes CASSLVTGSNSPLHF.

In DNA form, the CDR3 reads TGTGCCATCAGGAGGGAGTCCAATGAGCAGTTCTTC. Translating it yields CAIRRESNEQFF. The V call is TRBV10-3, the J call TRBJ2-1; the D gene is possibly TRBD2 (5 bases). The CDR3 runs 12 residues. Germline CDR1 ENHRY, CDR2 SYGVKD. The germline V and J ends were trimmed by 6 bases and 6 bases, with 9 bases remaining between them.

This chain uses TRBV24-1 with TRBJ2-5; 7 bases map to TRBD1. CDR3 size: 13 residues. Germline V gene lookup returns CDR1 KGHDR and CDR2 SFDVKD. With V trimmed by 3 bases and J by 3 bases, 0 bases remained unmatched. The CDR3 is CATSDGTEETQYF. DNA for the CDR3: TGTGCCACCAGTGATGGGACAGAAGAGACCCAGTACTTC.

The rearrangement links TRBV6-6 to TRBJ1-4, with a possible D match to TRBD1 (6 bases). V lost 6 bases, J lost 8 bases, and 25 bases lay in between. The CDR3 consists of 17 residues. CDR1 and CDR2 from the germline V gene are MNHNY and SVGAGI (reference sequence). DNA of the CDR3: TGTGCCAGCAGCCGAGGACAGTTAAGGTGGGGATGGGAAAAACTGTTTTTT. Translated: CASSRGQLRWGWEKLFF.

The rearrangement uses TRBV15 and TRBJ2-4, with a possible D match to TRBD1 (6 bases). This CDR3 region has 14 residues. From germline, CDR1 is LNHNV and CDR2 YYDKDF (reference sequence). V was shortened by 5 bases and J by 1 base, with 9 bases between the two germline ends. CDR3 in DNA: TGTGCCACCAGCGGTACAGGGGCCAAAAACATTCAGTACTTC. This sequence encodes CATSGTGAKNIQYF.

The chain joins TRBV6-5 to TRBJ1-4; 8 bases fit TRBD1. Unmatched junction bases numbered 3, after V lost 5 bases and J lost 1 base. Germline-derived CDR1 and CDR2 are MNHEY and SVGAGI. The length of the CDR3 is 15 residues. The CDR3 sequence: CASSRTGLTNEKLFF. The CDR3 DNA is TGTGCCAGCAGTCGGACAGGGTTAACTAATGAAAAACTGTTTTTT.

This chain links TRBV20-1 with TRBJ1-1, with D possibly being TRBD1 (5 bases). The CDR3 length is 13 residues. CDR1 is DFQATT and CDR2 is SNEGSKA in the germline V gene (reference sequence). The ends were cut back, 3 bases at V and 1 base at J, with 9 bases in the middle. CDR3 bases: TGCAGTGCTAGTTACAGGCGGAACACTGAAGCTTTCTTT. This gives the protein CSASYRRNTEAFF.

The chain joins TRBV7-6 to TRBJ2-7; 7 bases fit TRBD2. CDR1 and CDR2 (germline): SGHVS, FNYEAQ. The CDR3 consists of 13 residues. V shed 5 bases and J 8 bases; nucleotides not matched to a gene: 9. CDR3 in amino acids: CASSHSRREKQYF. The CDR3 bases are TGTGCCAGCAGCCACTCCCGGCGGGAGAAGCAGTACTTC.

This chain links TRBV5-5 with TRBJ2-7; tentatively, D is TRBD1 (5 bases). Trimming shortened V by 3 bases and J by 3 bases, and 10 bases separated the two germline ends. This CDR3 contains 13 residues. Germline V gene sequence: CDR1 SGHKS, CDR2 YYEKEE (reference sequence). CDR3 in amino acids: CASSSRQLYEQYF. The CDR3 DNA follows: TGTGCCAGCAGCTCCCGACAGCTCTACGAGCAGTACTTC.

The chain is built from TRBV3-1 (or the pseudogene TRBV3-2) and TRBJ2-3, with D tentatively TRBD2 (6 bases). Trimming removed 4 bases from V and 2 bases from J, with 13 bases in between. The CDR3 runs to 15 residues. Germline loops: CDR1 LGHDT, CDR2 YNNKEL (reference sequence). The CDR3 is CASSPLAELTDTQYF. In DNA, the CDR3 is TGTGCCAGCAGCCCGTTAGCGGAGCTCACAGATACGCAGTATTTT.

The chain employs TRBV18 and TRBJ1-2; the D gene is possibly TRBD1 (5 bases). The CDR3 spans 13 residues. Trimming took 8 bases from V and 7 from J, leaving 17 bases between them. CDR1 KGHSH and CDR2 LQKENI come from the germline V gene. The CDR3 DNA is TGTGCCAGCCGTCCTATCGGGGGTACTGGCTACACCTTC. Protein: CASRPIGGTGYTF.

This chain links TRBV18 with TRBJ2-1; D may be TRBD2 (6 bases). In germline, CDR1 is KGHSH, CDR2 LQKENI. The V and J ends lost 3 bases and 4 bases respectively, with 10 bases between them. The CDR3 is 14 amino acids. The DNA of the CDR3 is TGTGCCAGCTCACCCTTGGGACTGTACAATGAGCAGTTCTTC. This codes for CASSPLGLYNEQFF.

The CDR3 protein is CASSEQGLNTEAFF. The CDR3 DNA reads TGTGCCAGCAGTGAACAGGGTTTGAACACTGAAGCTTTCTTT. The chain carries TRBV6-1 and TRBJ1-1; a possible D gene is TRBD1 (5 bases). The germline V and J ends were trimmed by 2 bases and 0 bases, with 7 bases remaining between them. The germline V gene has CDR1 MNHNS and CDR2 SASEGT. This CDR3 region has 14 residues.

A single count supports this clone. The chain couples TRBV5-4 to TRBJ2-2, with TRBD2 as a possible D gene (6 bases). Between the trimmed V and J ends, which lost 4 bases and 1 base, there was a span of 14 bases. The germline V gene has CDR1 SGHNT and CDR2 YYREEE (reference sequence). The CDR3 runs 16 residues. The CDR3 reads CASSPAAGLNTGELFF. DNA for the CDR3: TGTGCCAGCAGCCCCGCCGCGGGGCTGAACACCGGGGAGCTGTTTTTT.

The V call is TRBV5-8, the J call TRBJ2-5; a possible D gene is TRBD1 (6 bases). Per the germline V gene, CDR1 is SGHTS and CDR2 is YDEGEE. The V gene lost 5 bases and the J gene lost 5 bases, with 19 bases spanning the gap. CDR3 size: 15 residues. CDR3 bases: TGTGCCAGCAGTTCTTGGACAGACCTGGGGGAGACCCAGTACTTC. The encoded protein is CASSSWTDLGETQYF.

V gene TRBV7-3 combines with J gene TRBJ2-2; 8 bases are shared with TRBD1. Germline trimming cut 1 base from V and 7 bases from J; bases unmatched to any gene: 5. In germline, CDR1 is SGHTA, CDR2 FQGTGA. The CDR3 contains 15 residues. As DNA, the CDR3 is TGTGCCAGCAGCTTAAGCAGGGGGCGCGTCGGGGAGCTGTTTTTT. Amino acid sequence: CASSLSRGRVGELFF.

This clone has just one count. The chain recombines TRBV21-1 with TRBJ2-3; the table's D call, TRBD1, has no DNA check behind it. TRBV21-1 is given as a pseudogene. This CDR3 is built from 17 residues. The CDR3 here is CASSKGRSGTKGDTQYF. The CDR3 DNA reads TGTGCCAGCAGCAAAGGTCGGTCCGGGACAAAAGGGGATACGCAGTATTTT.

This chain connects TRBV5-6 to TRBJ2-7, with 7 bases identical to TRBD1. CDR1 is SGHDT, CDR2 YYEEEE, per germline. The CDR3 covers 13 residues. The J segment lost 4 bases and the V segment lost 5 bases, leaving 6 bases of the junction unmatched. The DNA for the CDR3 is TGTGCCAGCAGTATGGGACAGCCATACGAGCAGTACTTC. Translation gives CASSMGQPYEQYF.

The V and J genes are TRBV7-9 and TRBJ1-2; weak D call: TRBD1 (6 bases). The CDR3 is 13 residues long. V lost 3 bases and J 4 bases, leaving 9 bases between the germline ends. The germline gives CDR1 SEHNR, CDR2 FQNEAQ (reference sequence). CDR3 bases: TGTGCCAGCAGCTTTACAGGGACCTATGGCTACACCTTC. Translated, it gives CASSFTGTYGYTF.

The J gene is TRBJ1-5, the V gene TRBV7-8; D remains ambiguous. Germline V gene lookup returns CDR1 SGHVS and CDR2 FQNEAQ. The V end lost 6 bases, the J end lost 2 bases, and 8 bases lay between the germline ends. The CDR3 is made up of 13 amino acids. The CDR3 nucleotides read TGTGCCAGCAGTCAAAGCGGCAATCAGCCCCAGCATTTT. It is translated as CASSQSGNQPQHF. The full variable domain, completed using reference TRBV7-8 and TRBJ1-5, is GAGVSQSPRYKVAKRGQDVALRCDPISGHVSLFWYQQALGQGPEFLTYFQNEAQLDKSGLPSDRFFAERPEGSVSTLKIQRTQQEDSAVYLCASSQSGNQPQHFGDGTRLSIL.

This chain connects TRBV27 to TRBJ1-2, with unresolved D. CDR3 size: 13 residues. Trimming pared 3 bases from V and 4 bases from J, leaving 9 bases between. Germline V gene lookup returns CDR1 MNHEY and CDR2 SMNVEV (reference sequence). The CDR3 sequence: CASSFGGIYGYTF. CDR3 coding DNA: TGTGCCAGCAGTTTTGGCGGAATCTATGGCTACACCTTC.